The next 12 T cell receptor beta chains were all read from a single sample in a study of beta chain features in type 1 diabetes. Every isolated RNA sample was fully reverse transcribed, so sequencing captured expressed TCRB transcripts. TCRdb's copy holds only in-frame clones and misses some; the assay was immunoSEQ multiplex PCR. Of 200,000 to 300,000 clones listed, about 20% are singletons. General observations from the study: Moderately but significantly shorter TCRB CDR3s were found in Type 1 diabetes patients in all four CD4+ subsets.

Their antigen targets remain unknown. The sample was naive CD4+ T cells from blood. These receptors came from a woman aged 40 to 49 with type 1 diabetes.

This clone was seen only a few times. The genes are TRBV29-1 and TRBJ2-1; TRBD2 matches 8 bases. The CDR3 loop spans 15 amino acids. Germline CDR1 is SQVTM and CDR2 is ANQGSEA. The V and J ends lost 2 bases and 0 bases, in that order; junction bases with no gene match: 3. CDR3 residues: CSVETSGSSYNEQFF. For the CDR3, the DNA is TGCAGCGTTGAAACTAGCGGAAGCTCCTACAATGAGCAGTTCTTC.

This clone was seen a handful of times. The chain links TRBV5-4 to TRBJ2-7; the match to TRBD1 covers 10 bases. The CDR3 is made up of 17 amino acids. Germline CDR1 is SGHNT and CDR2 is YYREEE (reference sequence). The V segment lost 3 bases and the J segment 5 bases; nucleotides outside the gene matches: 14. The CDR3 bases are TGTGCCAGCAGCTCATCCCGGGACAGGGGCCCAGGGAACGAGCAGTACTTC. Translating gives CASSSSRDRGPGNEQYF.

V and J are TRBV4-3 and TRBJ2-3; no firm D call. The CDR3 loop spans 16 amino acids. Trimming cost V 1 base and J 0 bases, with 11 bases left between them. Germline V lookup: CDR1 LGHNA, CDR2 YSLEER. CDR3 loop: CASSQGSSVSTDTQYF. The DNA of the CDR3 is TGCGCCAGCAGCCAAGGATCTTCAGTGAGCACAGATACGCAGTATTTT.

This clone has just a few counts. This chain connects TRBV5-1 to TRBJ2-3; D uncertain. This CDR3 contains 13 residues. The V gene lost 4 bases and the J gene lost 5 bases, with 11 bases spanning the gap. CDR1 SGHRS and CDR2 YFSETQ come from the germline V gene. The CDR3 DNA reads TGCGCCAGCAGCCCGCGGATTAGAGATACGCAGTATTTT. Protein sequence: CASSPRIRDTQYF. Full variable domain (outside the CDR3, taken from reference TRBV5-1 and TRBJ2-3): KAGVTQTPRYLIKTRGQQVTLSCSPISGHRSVSWYQQTPGQGLQFLFEYFSETQRNKGNFPGRFSGRQFSNSRSEMNVSTLELGDSALYLCASSPRIRDTQYFGPGTRLTVL.

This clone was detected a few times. The CDR3 spells CASSLALAGGQSIPDTQYF. The CDR3 nucleotides read TGCGCCAGCAGCTTGGCACTAGCGGGAGGGCAGAGTATTCCGGATACGCAGTATTTT. V usage is TRBV5-1 and J usage is TRBJ2-3; 13 nucleotides align to TRBD2. Germline lookup yields CDR1 SGHRS and CDR2 YFSETQ. V was clipped by 0 bases and J by 6 bases; unmatched bases: 13. CDR3 length: 19 amino acids. The full variable domain, completed using reference TRBV5-1 and TRBJ2-3, is KAGVTQTPRYLIKTRGQQVTLSCSPISGHRSVSWYQQTPGQGLQFLFEYFSETQRNKGNFPGRFSGRQFSNSRSEMNVSTLELGDSALYLCASSLALAGGQSIPDTQYFGPGTRLTVL.

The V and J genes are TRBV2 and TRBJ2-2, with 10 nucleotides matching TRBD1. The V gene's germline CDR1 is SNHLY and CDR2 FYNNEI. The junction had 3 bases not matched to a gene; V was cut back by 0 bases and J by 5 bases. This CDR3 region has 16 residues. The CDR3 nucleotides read TGTGCCAGCAGTGAAGCGGACAGGGGGAAGACCGGGGAGCTGTTTTTT. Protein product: CASSEADRGKTGELFF.

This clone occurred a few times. CDR3 sequence reads: CASSFQGDEQFF. CDR3 DNA sequence: TGCGCCAGCAGCTTTCAGGGCGATGAGCAGTTCTTC. V is TRBV5-1 and J is TRBJ2-1; D possibly corresponds to TRBD1 (5 bases). Germline CDR1 SGHRS, CDR2 YFSETQ. The length of the CDR3 is 12 residues. V was clipped by 2 bases and J by 8 bases, with 8 bases between them.

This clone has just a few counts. The CDR3 nucleotides read TGTGCCAGCAGCTGGACCGGGAGAGCGCATGAAGCTTTCTTT. This translates into CASSWTGRAHEAFF. V gene TRBV5-4 combines with J gene TRBJ1-1; D remains unclear. Germline CDR1 SGHNT, CDR2 YYREEE (reference sequence). The V and J ends lost 3 bases and 7 bases respectively, with 16 bases between them. There are 14 residues in the CDR3.

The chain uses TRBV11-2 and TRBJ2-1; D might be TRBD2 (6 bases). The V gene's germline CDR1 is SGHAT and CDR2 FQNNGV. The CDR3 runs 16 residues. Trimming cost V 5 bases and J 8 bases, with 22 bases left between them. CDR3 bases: TGTGCCAGCAGCCTTCGCGGGGCGCGCGTTGGGGATGAGCAGTTCTTC. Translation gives CASSLRGARVGDEQFF.

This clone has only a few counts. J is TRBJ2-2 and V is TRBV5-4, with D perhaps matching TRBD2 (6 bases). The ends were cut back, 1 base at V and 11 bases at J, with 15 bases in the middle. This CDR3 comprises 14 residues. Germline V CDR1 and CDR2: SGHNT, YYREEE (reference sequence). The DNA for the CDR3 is TGTGCCAGCAGCTTGAAGACTTCGGGGGACGAGCTGTTTTTT. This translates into CASSLKTSGDELFF.

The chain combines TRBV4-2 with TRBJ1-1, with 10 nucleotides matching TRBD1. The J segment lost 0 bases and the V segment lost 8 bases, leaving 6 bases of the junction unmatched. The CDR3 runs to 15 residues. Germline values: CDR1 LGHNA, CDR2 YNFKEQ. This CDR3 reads CASHPDRGVNTEAFF. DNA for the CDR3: TGTGCCAGCCATCCGGACAGGGGGGTGAACACTGAAGCTTTCTTT.

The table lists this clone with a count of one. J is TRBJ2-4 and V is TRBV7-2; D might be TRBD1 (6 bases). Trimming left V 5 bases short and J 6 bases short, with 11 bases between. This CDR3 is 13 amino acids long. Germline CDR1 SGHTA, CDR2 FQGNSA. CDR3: CASSPGVGNIQYF. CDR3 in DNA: TGTGCCAGCAGCCCAGGGGTTGGAAACATTCAGTACTTC.